The 31 T cell receptor beta chains below come from one sample, sequenced in a study of cytomegalovirus exposure and HLA in healthy donors. PCR amplification relied on 60 Vbeta primers (plus 13 Jbeta primers). Data came from immunoSEQ multiplex PCR; TCRdb stores just in-frame clones and leaves some out. The table lists 120,000 or so clones, 81% of them singletons. Material for sequencing was PBMCs. The receptor set was obtained from a man aged 18 to 29 in good health and CMV-seronegative.

The chain couples TRBV5-8 to TRBJ1-2; 8 nucleotides align to TRBD1. The J segment lost 6 bases and the V segment lost 2 bases, leaving 6 bases of the junction unmatched. Germline V gene sequence: CDR1 SGHTS, CDR2 YDEGEE. CDR3 length: 14 amino acids. CDR3 nucleotides: TGTGCCAGCAGCTTCACTTCGACAGGGGATGGCTACACCTTC. Protein product: CASSFTSTGDGYTF.

V and J are TRBV6-5 and TRBJ1-6; D is unresolved. CDR1 and CDR2 from the germline V gene are MNHEY and SVGAGI. This CDR3 has 15 residues. Trimming removed 0 bases at V and 4 bases at J, with 7 bases between. The CDR3 loop is CASSYSTSYNSPLHF. The DNA for the CDR3 is TGTGCCAGCAGTTACTCGACTAGTTATAATTCACCCCTCCACTTT.

This clone was observed a few times. J is TRBJ1-2 and V is TRBV6-1; the D gene is possibly TRBD1 (6 bases). This CDR3 comprises 13 residues. Germline V lookup: CDR1 MNHNS, CDR2 SASEGT. Trimming removed 3 bases from V and 8 bases from J, with 13 bases in between. The CDR3 loop reads CASSDWTERGYTF. CDR3 DNA: TGTGCCAGCAGTGATTGGACAGAGCGGGGCTACACCTTC.

In its sample, this clone was seen a few times. This chain uses TRBV13 with TRBJ1-1; unclear D gene. This CDR3 has 14 residues. Germline values: CDR1 PRHDT, CDR2 FYEKMQ (reference sequence). Trimming took off 3 bases at V and 1 base at J, with 9 bases between the two ends. The CDR3 region is CASSFESGNTEAFF. The DNA for the CDR3 is TGTGCCAGCAGCTTTGAATCCGGGAACACTGAAGCTTTCTTT.

The chain has TRBV2 and TRBJ1-1, with TRBD1 identical over 9 bases. V trimming: 8 bases; J trimming: 2 bases; junction bases outside the gene matches: 6. Germline V gene sequence: CDR1 SNHLY, CDR2 FYNNEI. This CDR3 comprises 14 residues. In DNA form, the CDR3 reads TGTGCCAGCGCAGGACAGGGGAGAAACACTGAAGCTTTCTTT. Translated: CASAGQGRNTEAFF.

The chain couples TRBV11-1 to TRBJ2-5; TRBD2 is a possible D gene (6 bases). The CDR3 has 14 amino acids. CDR1 and CDR2 from the germline V gene are SGHAT and FQDESV (reference sequence). V shed 5 bases and J shed 2 bases, with 12 bases lying between them. CDR3 sequence reads: CASSSRTNQETQYF. The CDR3 DNA reads TGTGCCAGCAGCAGTAGGACTAATCAAGAGACCCAGTACTTC.

The V and J genes are TRBV19 and TRBJ1-1; D is unresolved. The germline gives CDR1 LNHDA, CDR2 SQIVND (reference sequence). Between the trimmed V and J ends, which lost 7 bases and 4 bases, there was a span of 7 bases. There are 11 residues in the CDR3. CDR3 DNA sequence: TGTGCCAGTAACCGGGGCACTGAAGCTTTCTTT. Translation: CASNRGTEAFF.

V and J are TRBV9 and TRBJ1-6; 9 bases agree with TRBD1. The V and J ends lost 1 base and 10 bases, in that order; junction bases with no gene match: 9. The CDR3 runs to 16 residues. Germline-derived CDR1 and CDR2 are SGDLS and YYNGEE. CDR3 region: CASSVSPGQGNSPLHF. The DNA for the CDR3 is TGTGCCAGCAGCGTAAGCCCCGGACAGGGGAACTCACCCCTCCACTTT.

V gene TRBV2 combines with J gene TRBJ2-5; weak D call: TRBD1 (5 bases). CDR3 size: 15 residues. The V gene's germline CDR1 is SNHLY and CDR2 FYNNEI. Trimming stripped 3 bases from V and 9 bases from J, with 20 bases between. CDR3 DNA: TGTGCCAGCAGTGAGGGGCCAGAGGAGCCTTGGGCCCAGTACTTC. It specifies CASSEGPEEPWAQYF.

The V gene is TRBV6-1, the J gene TRBJ1-6; D is undetermined. Trimming stripped 9 bases from V and 5 bases from J, with 11 bases between. CDR1 and CDR2 (germline): MNHNS, SASEGT. The CDR3 sequence is 13 residues long. The CDR3, as DNA: TGTGCCAGTCTCCCAGGCGATAATTCACCCCTCCACTTT. Translated: CASLPGDNSPLHF.

The CDR3 protein is CASSGSGGLAPEQFF. Here the CDR3 DNA reads TGTGCCAGCAGTGGGAGCGGGGGCCTTGCCCCGGAGCAGTTCTTC. The chain couples TRBV6-1 to TRBJ2-1; the match to TRBD2 covers 8 bases. The CDR3 is 15 residues long. Germline CDR1 is MNHNS and CDR2 is SASEGT. V gave up 4 bases and J gave up 10 bases; unmatched junction bases: 12.

V gene TRBV6-6 combines with J gene TRBJ2-7; D is unclear. Trimming removed 5 bases from V and 6 bases from J, with 11 bases in between. This CDR3 contains 12 residues. The germline CDR1 and CDR2 sequences are MNHNY and SVGAGI (reference sequence). CDR3 loop: CASSPLGSEQYF. The CDR3 DNA reads as TGTGCCAGCAGTCCCCTAGGAAGCGAGCAGTACTTC.

This chain joins TRBV6-5 and TRBJ1-2; D is uncertain. Per the germline V gene, CDR1 is MNHEY and CDR2 is SVGAGI. Trimming took 5 bases from V and 6 from J, leaving 13 bases between them. The CDR3 consists of 13 residues. In DNA form, the CDR3 reads TGTGCCAGCAGTCACGAGGGCAGGAATGGCTACACCTTC. As protein: CASSHEGRNGYTF.

This clone appeared a few times. The gene calls are TRBV10-3 and TRBJ1-5, with D unresolved. The CDR3 length is 16 residues. CDR1 and CDR2 (germline): ENHRY, SYGVKD. Deletions cut 0 bases from V and 0 bases from J, with 9 bases between. This CDR3 is CAISESLVNSNQPQHF. In DNA form, the CDR3 reads TGTGCCATCAGTGAGTCATTAGTAAATAGCAATCAGCCCCAGCATTTT.

The chain employs TRBV5-1 and TRBJ2-7, with 11 bases matching TRBD2. The CDR3 length is 16 residues. The V gene end was trimmed by 5 bases and the J gene end by 0 bases; junction bases not matched to a gene: 7. Germline V gene lookup returns CDR1 SGHRS and CDR2 YFSETQ. The CDR3 DNA follows: TGCGCCAGCAGTCCCCTAGCGGGGGGTTCCTCCTACGAGCAGTACTTC. This sequence encodes CASSPLAGGSSYEQYF.

The chain employs TRBV5-1 and TRBJ2-1; the D is unclear. CDR3 length equals 13 residues. Trimming pared 0 bases from V and 6 bases from J, leaving 7 bases between. Looked up from germline, CDR1 is SGHRS and CDR2 is YFSETQ. CDR3 sequence (DNA): TGCGCCAGCAGCTTGGCCATCGGCAATGAGCAGTTCTTC. Encoded protein: CASSLAIGNEQFF.

This chain links TRBV2 with TRBJ1-2; no definite D call. In germline, CDR1 is SNHLY, CDR2 FYNNEI. V was cut by 4 bases and J by 2 bases, with 11 bases left in between. The CDR3 length is 14 residues. Written as DNA, the CDR3 is TGTGCCAGCAGTGTTGAGGTATTGAACTATGGCTACACCTTC. Its protein is CASSVEVLNYGYTF.

The CDR3, as DNA: TGCGCCAGCAGCTTCGACAGGCCGAATGGCTACACCTTC. Translation gives CASSFDRPNGYTF. The genes are TRBV5-1 and TRBJ1-2; TRBD1 might be the D (6 bases). Trimming took 2 bases from V and 6 from J, leaving 11 bases between them. Germline CDR1 reads SGHRS; CDR2 reads YFSETQ. The CDR3 has 13 residues. Looking up the rest from reference TRBV5-1 and TRBJ1-2 gives the full variable domain: KAGVTQTPRYLIKTRGQQVTLSCSPISGHRSVSWYQQTPGQGLQFLFEYFSETQRNKGNFPGRFSGRQFSNSRSEMNVSTLELGDSALYLCASSFDRPNGYTFGSGTRLTVV.

The chain joins TRBV5-1 to TRBJ2-5; 10 nucleotides agree with TRBD2. V was clipped by 4 bases and J by 4 bases; unmatched bases: 4. The length of the CDR3 is 14 residues. Germline V gene sequence: CDR1 SGHRS, CDR2 YFSETQ. CDR3 sequence: CASSGSGGAETQYF. In nucleotides, the CDR3 is TGCGCCAGCAGCGGGAGCGGGGGGGCAGAGACCCAGTACTTC.

The chain has TRBV6-5 and TRBJ2-5, with TRBD2 as a possible D gene (6 bases). The DNA end is more similar to TRBJ2-7, so the J call may be wrong. CDR3 length: 14 amino acids. Germline CDR1 reads MNHEY; CDR2 reads SVGAGI. The CDR3 protein is CASSYSKGRNEQYF. The CDR3 DNA is TGTGCCAGCAGTTACTCAAAGGGGAGGAACGAGCAGTACTTC.

The gene calls are TRBV5-6 and TRBJ1-6; D is unresolved. Germline V gene lookup returns CDR1 SGHDT and CDR2 YYEEEE. V gave up 3 bases and J gave up 6 bases, with 16 bases separating them. The CDR3 is 16 residues long. The CDR3 loop reads CASSSPLGGPNSPLHF. The CDR3 DNA reads TGTGCCAGCAGCTCCCCACTTGGCGGGCCTAATTCACCCCTCCACTTT.

This clone was observed a handful of times. The chain uses TRBV6-1 and TRBJ1-2; 12 bases are shared with TRBD1. Germline CDR1 is MNHNS and CDR2 is SASEGT. The trim removed 8 bases at V and 4 bases at J, leaving 5 bases unmatched. The CDR3 has 14 residues. CDR3 in amino acids: CASGGTGGSYGYTF. CDR3 DNA: TGTGCCAGCGGGGGGACAGGGGGCTCCTATGGCTACACCTTC.

The CDR3 spells CASSLAPLGRGKGNEQFF. CDR3 DNA sequence: TGTGCCAGCAGCTTAGCTCCCCTTGGGCGCGGCAAGGGGAATGAGCAGTTCTTC. V usage is TRBV11-2 and J usage is TRBJ2-1, with TRBD1 as a possible D gene (5 bases). The CDR3 sequence is 18 residues long. Deletions cut 1 base from V and 7 bases from J, with 23 bases between. The V gene's germline CDR1 is SGHAT and CDR2 FQNNGV.

J is TRBJ2-3 and V is TRBV7-9, with D tentatively TRBD1 (5 bases). Trimming left V 4 bases short and J 2 bases short, with 10 bases between. Germline V CDR1 and CDR2: SEHNR, FQNEAQ (reference sequence). The CDR3 is 14 amino acids. For the CDR3, the DNA is TGTGCCAGCAGCTACCGTGGGGCCACAGATACGCAGTATTTT. Translated, it gives CASSYRGATDTQYF.

This chain links TRBV19 with TRBJ2-7, with 9 bases aligning to TRBD1. The CDR3 runs to 11 residues. Germline CDR1 LNHDA, CDR2 SQIVND (reference sequence). V dropped 9 bases and J dropped 6; count of bases not matched to a gene: 3. The CDR3 loop reads CASGTGTEQYF. The CDR3, as DNA: TGTGCCAGCGGGACAGGGACCGAGCAGTACTTC.

For the CDR3, the DNA is TGCGCCAGCAGCCTCGGCCGGGGTAACACTGAAGCTTTCTTT. Its translation: CASSLGRGNTEAFF. The chain combines TRBV4-1 with TRBJ1-1; D is undetermined. Germline V lookup: CDR1 MGHRA, CDR2 YSYEKL. V was trimmed by 4 bases and J by 2 bases, leaving 11 bases between them. The CDR3 extends over 14 amino acids.

The V gene is TRBV7-3, the J gene TRBJ1-2; D is undetermined. Germline-derived CDR1 and CDR2 are SGHTA and FQGTGA. The CDR3 covers 13 residues. V was shortened by 5 bases and J by 0 bases, with 7 bases between the two germline ends. CDR3 DNA sequence: TGTGCCAGCAGCAACTTCCCTAACTATGGCTACACCTTC. Protein sequence: CASSNFPNYGYTF.

This clone was seen only once. The chain couples TRBV11-2 to TRBJ2-3, with 8 bases fitting TRBD2. CDR1 is SGHAT and CDR2 is FQNNGV in the germline V gene. This CDR3 has 14 amino acids. After removal of 5 bases from V and 4 bases from J, the junction contained 5 bases not matched to a gene. CDR3 nucleotide sequence: TGTGCCAGCAGCACTCTACTAGCGGCAGATACGCAGTATTTT. It translates to CASSTLLAADTQYF.

In its sample, this clone was seen a few times. One end of the junction does not line up with germline, which may come from a read error. The V and J genes are TRBV7-9 and TRBJ2-1, with D possibly being TRBD2 (6 bases). Per germline, CDR1 SEHNR and CDR2 FQNEAQ (reference sequence). The CDR3 spans 14 residues. DNA of the CDR3: TGTTCCAGCAGCTTAGGCGGGGACTACAATGAGCAGTTCTTC. It encodes CSSSLGGDYNEQFF.

The chain has TRBV5-4 and TRBJ1-2; 8 nucleotides align to TRBD1. Per the germline V gene, CDR1 is SGHNT and CDR2 is YYREEE (reference sequence). The trim removed 2 bases at V and 8 bases at J, leaving 5 bases unmatched. The CDR3 covers 13 residues. CDR3 DNA: TGTGCCAGCAGCTTCGACAGGGGTGACGGCTACACCTTC. It encodes CASSFDRGDGYTF.

This clone turned up a few times. The junction does not match germline at one end; this may be a read error. This chain links TRBV7-9 with TRBJ1-1, with 7 nucleotides matching TRBD1. This CDR3 region has 15 residues. CDR1 and CDR2 (germline): SEHNR, FQNEAQ (reference sequence). CDR3 nucleotide sequence: TGTTCCAGCAGCTCACCGACGACAGGGACCACTGAAGCTTTCTTT. It specifies CSSSSPTTGTTEAFF. The full variable domain, rest sourced from reference TRBV7-9 and TRBJ1-1, is DTGVSQNPRHKITKRGQNVTFRCDPISEHNRLYWYRQTLGQGPEFLTYFQNEAQLEKSRLLSDRFSAERPKGSFSTLEIQRTEQGDSAMYLCSSSSPTTGTTEAFFGQGTRLTVV.